The clone carrying this TCR beta chain was detected ten times or more. Its target is unknown. Germline V CDR1 and CDR2: SGHRS, YFSETQ. This CDR3 has 20 residues. V lost 2 bases to trimming and J lost 1 base; unmatched junction nucleotides: 12. The data belong to a study of CD8 T cells in ankylosing spondylitis. General study findings and limits: Clones linked to the disease showed a CD8+ phenotype. They occurred at relatively low frequencies in peripheral blood. The study looked at matched synovial fluid samples from ankylosing spondylitis patients. Disease-linked clones were reported to be significantly enriched there. A TCR beta motif made of eight highly homologous variants seemed typical of ankylosing spondylitis blood.

It was by quantitative 5'-RACE with molecular barcodes that TCR beta libraries were made. A single record per CDR3 protein comes from TCRdb applying MiXCR to the 5' RACE reads. The sample gives about 700,000 distinct CDR3 sequences, roughly 20% of which show up once; about 19% is in the top ten. The source of this sequence is a male donor with ankylosing spondylitis. The chain recombines TRBV5-1 with TRBJ2-6; 10 positions agree with TRBD2. Sequenced material: blood, either unsorted or a sorted T cell fraction (not recorded which). CDR3 region: CASSFPAQLAGWSGANVLTF. The CDR3 coding sequence is TGCGCCAGCAGCTTCCCGGCCCAACTAGCGGGATGGTCTGGGGCCAACGTCCTGACTTTC. Based on the CDR3 plus reference TRBV5-1 and TRBJ2-6, the full variable domain is KAGVTQTPRYLIKTRGQQVTLSCSPISGHRSVSWYQQTPGQGLQFLFEYFSETQRNKGNFPGRFSGRQFSNSRSEMNVSTLELGDSALYLCASSFPAQLAGWSGANVLTFGAGSRLTVL.